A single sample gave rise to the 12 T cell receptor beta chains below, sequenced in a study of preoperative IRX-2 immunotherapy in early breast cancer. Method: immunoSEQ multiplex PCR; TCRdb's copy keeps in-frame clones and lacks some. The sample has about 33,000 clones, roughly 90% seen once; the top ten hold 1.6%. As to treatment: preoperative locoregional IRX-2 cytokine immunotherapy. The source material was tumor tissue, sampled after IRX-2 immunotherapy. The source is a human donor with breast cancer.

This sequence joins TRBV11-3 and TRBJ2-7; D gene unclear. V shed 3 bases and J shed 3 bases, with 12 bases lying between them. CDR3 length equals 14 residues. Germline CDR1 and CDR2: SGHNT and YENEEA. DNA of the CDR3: TGTGCCAGCAGCTTGGTCGGCAGGAGCTACGAGCAGTACTTC. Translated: CASSLVGRSYEQYF.

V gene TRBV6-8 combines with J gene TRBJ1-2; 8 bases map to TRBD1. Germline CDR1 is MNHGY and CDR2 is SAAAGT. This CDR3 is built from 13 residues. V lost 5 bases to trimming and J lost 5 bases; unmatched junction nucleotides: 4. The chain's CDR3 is CASSRQGSYGYTF. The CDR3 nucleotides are TGTGCCAGCAGTCGACAGGGGTCGTATGGCTACACCTTC.

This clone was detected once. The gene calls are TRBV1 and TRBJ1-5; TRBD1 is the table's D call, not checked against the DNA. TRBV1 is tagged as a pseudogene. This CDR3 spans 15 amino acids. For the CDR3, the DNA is TGCGCCAGCAGCCAAGATCCAACAGCCTCCCAGCCCCAGCATTTT. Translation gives CASSQDPTASQPQHF.

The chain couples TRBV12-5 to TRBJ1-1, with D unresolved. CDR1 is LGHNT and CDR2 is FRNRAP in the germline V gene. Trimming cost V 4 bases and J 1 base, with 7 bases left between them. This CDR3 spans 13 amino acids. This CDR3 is CASGSVRNTEAFF. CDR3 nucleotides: TGTGCTAGTGGTTCCGTGAGGAACACTGAAGCTTTCTTT.

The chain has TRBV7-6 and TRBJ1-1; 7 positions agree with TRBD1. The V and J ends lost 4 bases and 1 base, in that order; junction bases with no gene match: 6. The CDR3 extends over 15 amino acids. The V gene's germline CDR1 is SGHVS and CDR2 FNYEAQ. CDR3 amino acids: CASSSPGQRNTEAFF. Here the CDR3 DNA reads TGTGCCAGCAGCTCCCCGGGACAGAGGAACACTGAAGCTTTCTTT.

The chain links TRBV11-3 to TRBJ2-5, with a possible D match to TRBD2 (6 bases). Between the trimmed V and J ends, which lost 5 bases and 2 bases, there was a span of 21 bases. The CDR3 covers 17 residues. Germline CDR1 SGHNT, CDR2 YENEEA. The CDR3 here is CASSLPSDVAVQETQYF. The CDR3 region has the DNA TGTGCCAGCAGCCTGCCTTCAGATGTAGCGGTACAAGAGACCCAGTACTTC.

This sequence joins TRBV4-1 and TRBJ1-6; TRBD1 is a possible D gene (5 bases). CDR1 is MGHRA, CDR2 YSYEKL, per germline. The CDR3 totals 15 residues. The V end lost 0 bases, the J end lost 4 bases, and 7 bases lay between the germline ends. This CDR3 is CASSQEYRYNSPLHF. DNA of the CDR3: TGCGCCAGCAGCCAAGAATACAGGTATAATTCACCCCTCCACTTT.

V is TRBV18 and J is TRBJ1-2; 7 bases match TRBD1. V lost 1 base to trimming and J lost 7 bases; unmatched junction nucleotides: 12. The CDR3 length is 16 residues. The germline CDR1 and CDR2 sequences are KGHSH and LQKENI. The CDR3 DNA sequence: TGTGCCAGCTCACCACAGGGGACAGCTACTACCGGTGGCTACACCTTC. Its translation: CASSPQGTATTGGYTF.

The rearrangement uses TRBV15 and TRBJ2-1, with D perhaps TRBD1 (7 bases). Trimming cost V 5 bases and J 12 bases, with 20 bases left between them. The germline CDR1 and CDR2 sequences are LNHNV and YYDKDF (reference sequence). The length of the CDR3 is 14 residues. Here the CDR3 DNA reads TGTGCCACCAGCCGCGGGACAGATCAATGGGGGCAGTTCTTC. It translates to CATSRGTDQWGQFF. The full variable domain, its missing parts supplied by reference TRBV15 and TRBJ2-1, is DAMVIQNPRYQVTQFGKPVTLSCSQTLNHNVMYWYQQKSSQAPKLLFHYYDKDFNNEADTPDNFQSRRPNTSFCFLDIRSPGLGDTAMYLCATSRGTDQWGQFFGPGTRLTVL.

CDR3 in DNA: TGTGCCAGCAGTTACGGACTGGGACAGGGAAGGAACCAGCCCCAGCATTTT. It translates to CASSYGLGQGRNQPQHF. The chain couples TRBV6-8 to TRBJ1-5; 9 bases are a match to TRBD1. This CDR3 is built from 17 residues. Germline V CDR1 and CDR2: MNHGY, SAAAGT. Trimming removed 2 bases from V and 7 bases from J; junction bases left unmatched: 12.

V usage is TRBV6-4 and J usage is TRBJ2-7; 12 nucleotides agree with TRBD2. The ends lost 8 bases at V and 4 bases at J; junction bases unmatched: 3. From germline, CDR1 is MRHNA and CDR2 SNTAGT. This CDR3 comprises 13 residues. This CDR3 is CASRTSGIYEQYF. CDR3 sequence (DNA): TGTGCCAGCCGGACTAGCGGGATATACGAGCAGTACTTC.

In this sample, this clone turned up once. CDR3 region: CASSYLAGAGELFF. Written as DNA, the CDR3 is TGTGCCAGCAGTTACTTAGCAGGGGCCGGGGAGCTGTTTTTT. The chain couples TRBV6-8 to TRBJ2-2; possible D gene TRBD1, 6 bases. V was shortened by 1 base and J by 6 bases, with 9 bases between the two germline ends. CDR1 is MNHGY and CDR2 is SAAAGT in the germline V gene. This CDR3 is built from 14 residues.